The source of this T cell receptor beta chain is a study of cytomegalovirus exposure and HLA in healthy donors (dated by TCRdb to about 2017). As for the study more broadly: An earlier analysis of several hundred of the donors reported about 300 Gb of sequence data and 95 million to 120 million unique TCR beta sequences obtained from around 180 million T cells. To study patterns of TCR occurrence, a later analysis re-analyzed previously published TCR beta repertoires from just over 650 donors and added high-resolution HLA genotyping. Alongside the repertoire data, information on donor age, sex, ethnicity and CMV serostatus was compiled. HLA typing covered class I and class II loci at four-digit resolution. The study aimed to test whether cataloging public T cell receptors could reveal signatures of past pathogen exposure. Among about 390 genotyped donors of the cohort, an average of around 240,000 unique TCR beta nucleotide sequences were sequenced per donor, around a sixth of them non-productive. A handful of DR-DQ haplotypes were handled as single units for association and clustering because linkage in the cohort was strong. The T cell repertoires of 550 to 850 subjects were profiled by immunosequencing and related to cytomegalovirus serostatus. Of the roughly 400 genotyped donors, 75% to 85% were placed in the genetic ancestry cluster associated with self-reported Caucasian donors. A later genetic analysis used genome-wide SNP genotypes for about 65% of the roughly 670 donors, treating that subset as a discovery cohort. In an earlier analysis of about 590 of the donors, high-throughput TCR beta sequencing was used to judge whether each TCR beta V gene segment behaved as functional or pseudogenic. To predict cytomegalovirus infection status, the study combined high-throughput TCR immunosequencing, statistical association of individual TCRs with disease status, and machine learning. A separate validation cohort of over a hundred different subjects was used in addition to the approximately 610-subject first cohort. Every discovery cohort repertoire had been produced on one sequencing platform. Typing coverage differed by locus: A, B, C, DRB1 and DQB1 were typed in about 629-640 donors, DQA1 in around 500, DPA1 in nearly 610, and DPB1 in roughly 470. Approximately 310 gigabases of sequencing data and tens of millions of unique TCR sequences were included in an early release covering 500 to 750 HLA-typed donors. Rather than using new phenotypic data, the later analysis identified candidate immune exposures from TCR beta sequences and from how often those sequences occurred across donors.

The germline V gene yields MDHEN for CDR1 and SYDVKM for CDR2. The CDR3 sequence holds 12 residues, the cysteine and phenylalanine included. The retained sequence is limited to the CDR3, 36 bases, with the frame set at the first base. V and J lose 7 bases and 0 bases, and a span of 5 bases separates them. On this clone itself: This receptor's antigen is unknown. Base quality data are lacking; no much larger clone is found one base away.

The protocol used for the library was the immunoSEQ multiplex PCR assay. A mixture of 60 forward primers for TCR Vbeta segments and 13 reverse primers for TCR Jbeta segments was used in the multiplex PCR. The CDR3 region of rearranged TCR beta genes was amplified from genomic DNA with a multiplex PCR assay. Amplified TCR beta libraries were sequenced as 87-base-pair reads on the Illumina HiSeq System. Per the original workflow: A later analysis tallied around 80 million unique TCR beta chains across the 660 or so repertoires, and some 12 million of those chains were shared by two or more donors. A nearest-neighbor algorithm error-corrected the raw reads and collapsed the reads into unique sequences, merging closely related sequences to remove PCR and sequencing errors. Alignment of CDR3 sequences to IMGT reference sequences was used to assign V, D and J gene segments. For a sequence to be retained, a match of at least six nucleotides to both a V gene segment and a J gene segment was required. Rearrangements were called productive when the CDR3 lacked stop codons and stayed in frame with V and J; all others were non-productive. Following IMGT convention, CDR3 was defined as the stretch from the second conserved V-encoded cysteine to the conserved J-encoded phenylalanine. The earlier analysis of around 640 of the donors excluded sequences that lacked an unambiguous match to a single V gene segment. In an earlier analysis of about 590 of the donors, a V segment was called functional when productive rearrangements were above 56.7%, and segregating when the standard deviation between donors exceeded 5%. A statistical classification framework was developed to diagnose cytomegalovirus status using the catalog of TCR beta chain sequences. A later analysis assigned V and J genes by comparing TCR nucleotide sequences with IMGT/GENE-DB human TR gene sequences. In a later analysis, CDR3 sequences and most-parsimonious VDJ recombination scenarios were assigned using the TCRdist pipeline. A later analysis defined each TCR beta chain by its CDR3 amino acid sequence plus V-gene family, and excluded reads lacking a unique V-gene family. In a later analysis, 450 to 600 highly shared, low-generation-probability nucleotide sequences were removed to address suspected cross-contamination and a sequencing artifact. For each public chain, a later analysis derived a clonal expansion index from normalized ranks of inferred template counts within each repertoire. A later analysis computed generation probabilities with a VDJ recombination model fitted to out-of-frame rearrangements, and checked the results against IGoR. In a later analysis, TCR-TCR, TCR-HLA and TCR-CMV co-occurrence was scored with hypergeometric tests, and a repertoire-size bias correction was applied to TCR pairs. In a later analysis, false discovery rates were estimated by permuting HLA or CMV assignments 20 times. A later analysis grouped co-occurring TCRs with DBSCAN, adding TCRdist sequence similarity when clustering within HLA-allele-positive subsets. Co-occurrence clustering excluded repertoires with fewer than 30,000 or more than 120,000 public chains, plus five with anomalous nucleotide sharing. This immuneACCESS table, as held by TCRdb, lists in-frame sequences with V and J called but not all clones. Of the missing ones, under half trace to an unresolved V gene in checked studies; the others have no known cause. D and trimming were read from the DNA, whereas the V and J calls and clone size are those reported in that table. A total of approximately 32,000 clones appear in this sample, about 79% of them only once. The ten largest clones take up around 3.6% of the sample.

The cohort was made up of hundreds of healthy bone marrow donors. All cohort members were sampled while nominally healthy, although unrecorded immune exposures were likely present. The donor tested CMV seronegative, placing the donor among the 350 to 400 seronegative members of the cohort. Every donor gave a peripheral blood sample, and the peripheral blood mononuclear cells from that sample were used for TCR beta sequencing. The Qiagen DNeasy Blood Extraction Kit was used to extract genomic DNA from the blood cell samples. Findings and caveats that apply to the study as a whole: An association between a missense DCLRE1C variant and V-gene and J-gene trimming of TCR beta chains was found in a later genetic analysis and replicated in an independent cohort. Correlated functional status among segregating V segments might be attributable to linkage disequilibrium, but an unknown experimental factor could not be ruled out. Immune exposure information for the cohort was limited to CMV serostatus. Roughly uniform sequencing depth across donors was assumed in presence/absence analyses, although this assumption may not hold. Across donors, most TCR sequences were observed very rarely, whereas some public TCRs were present in many individuals. It was suggested by the authors that the approach could potentially be generalized to other disease states and immunological phenotypes. The earlier analysis of 587 of the donors excluded fewer than 20 rarely observed V segments, including chromosome 9 orphons, because counts were too low. At a false discovery rate of 0.05, a later analysis linked some 17,000 TCR beta sequences to specific HLA alleles. Broadly in line with IMGT annotations, most TCR beta V segments showed up in productive rearrangements about 90% or about 30% of the time in an earlier analysis of approximately 640 of the donors. Compared with the roughly 670-donor mean, donors in an Asian-associated ancestry cluster had fewer N-insertions in productive TCRs, according to a later genetic analysis. A further reported finding was that TCR beta sequences accurately predicted the HLA-A and HLA-B alleles for most subjects in the first cohort. In this cohort, only TCR beta chains were sequenced, and detectable features were limited by the absence of alpha or paired-chain data. According to a later analysis, TCR association rates differed among HLA loci, with DRB1 alleles showing the most associated TCRs and HLA-C alleles showing the fewest. Assigning TCR associations to individual alleles was difficult when HLA alleles, especially DR and DQ, strongly co-occurred. In both the original and validation cohorts, the classifier was reported to diagnose cytomegalovirus status with high specificity and sensitivity. The study listed approximately 160 TCR beta chains as associated with cytomegalovirus. A later analysis reported that several top co-occurrence clusters appeared linked to parvovirus B19, influenza, CMV and Epstein-Barr virus. The 87-base-pair reads could not distinguish some IMGT-functional V segments, including TRBV6-2 and TRBV6-3, so those segments were excluded. Because HLA typing was missing for some donors at each locus, association tests included only the typed subset. In a later analysis, most CMV-associated TCR beta chains were found to appear HLA-restricted, with HLA associations seemingly driven largely by CMV exposure. The sequencing pipeline was judged likely to have produced a cluster of highly shared sequence variants as a technical artifact. In vitro tests confirmed that a few of the cytomegalovirus-associated TCR beta chains recognize cytomegalovirus antigens. Compared with equally common non-associated chains, HLA-associated TCR beta chains in a later analysis were more clonally expanded and had lower generation probabilities.

The sequencing input was PBMCs. The receptor chain draws on TRBV28 and TRBJ2-3; the D gene remains uncertain. The receptor was derived from a woman between 18 and 29 years old in good health and CMV-seronegative. CDR3 protein: CASKASTDTQYF. At the DNA level, the sequence is TGTGCCAGCAAAGCTAGCACAGATACGCAGTATTTT. Beyond the CDR3, the reference TRBV28 and TRBJ2-3 genes provide the residues; the full variable domain reads: DVKVTQSSRYLVKRTGEKVFLECVQDMDHENMFWYRQDPGLGLRLIYFSYDVKMKEKGDIPEGYSVSREKKERFSLILESASTNQTSMYLCASKASTDTQYFGPGTRLTVL.